A selection of T cell receptor beta chains follows, all from one sample in a study of regulatory T cells in long-lasting Graves disease. TCRdb reprocessed the multiplex PCR reads via MiXCR and lists one record per CDR3 protein. The sample lists over 400,000 distinct CDR3 sequences, 12% to 15% occurring once. The sample was also linked to a second study, of T cells in Graves' hyperthyroidism and ophthalmopathy.

This sample comprised peripheral blood mononuclear cells (PBMCs), obtained at new diagnosis, from a patient treated with antithyroid drugs. These TCRs come from a woman aged 50 to 65 with Graves disease. CDR3s include the opening cysteine and the closing phenylalanine or tryptophan. The order of the fields is clone size, D gene, J gene, V gene, CDR3 DNA, CDR3 protein. A D gene is named only where the DNA matches it firmly. For some rows the clone size is stated as once, few or many, or as a class when expanded; others skip it.

>-|TRBD1|TRBJ2-1|TRBV7-6
TGTGCCAGCAGCCACGGGACAGGGCCTTACAATGAGCAGTTCTTC
CASSHGTGPYNEQFF
>many|-|TRBJ1-5|TRBV6-1
TGTGCCAGCAGGGCCGGACAGCATAGCAATCAGCCCCAGCATTTT
CASRAGQHSNQPQHF
>few|-|TRBJ2-7|TRBV29-1
TGCAGCGTTGCCGAACAGGAGTACGAGCAGTACTTC
CSVAEQEYEQYF
>many|-|TRBJ2-5|TRBV18
TGTGCCAGCTCACCGACTTGGGGAGAGACCCAGTACTTC
CASSPTWGETQYF
>many|TRBD1|TRBJ1-5|TRBV2
TGTGCCAGCAGTGGACAGGGTAGTCAGCCCCAGCATTTT
CASSGQGSQPQHF
>few|TRBD1|TRBJ1-1|TRBV5-1
TGCGCCAGCAGCCTGGGACAGGGGATTAAGGATGAAGCTTTCTTT
CASSLGQGIKDEAFF
>-|-|TRBJ2-2|TRBV19
TGTGCCAGTAGTATGCGGTCGGCACGAGGAACCACCGGGGAGCTGTTTTTT
CASSMRSARGTTGELFF
>many|TRBD1|TRBJ2-7|TRBV27
TGTGCCAGCAGTTCCTTCCTGGGGACAGGGTTTTACGAGCAGTACTTC
CASSSFLGTGFYEQYF
>-|TRBD2|TRBJ2-5|TRBV10-3
TGTGCCATCAGTGACCCGAAGGGGACTAGCGGGAGAGAGACCCAGTACTTC
CAISDPKGTSGRETQYF
>few|-|TRBJ2-1|TRBV29-1
TGCAGCGTTGTGGTTAGCATCTACAATGAGCAGTTCTTC
CSVVVSIYNEQFF
>-|TRBD2|TRBJ2-2|TRBV20-1
TGCAGTGCTAGCCCGGGACTAGGCATGAACACCGGGGAGCTGTTTTTT
CSASPGLGMNTGELFF
>-|TRBD2|TRBJ2-7|TRBV20-1
TGCAGTGCGCTACCCAGACTAGCGGGACCCTACGAGCAGTACTTC
CSALPRLAGPYEQYF
>-|-|TRBJ1-2|TRBV5-1
TGCGCCAGCAGCCTAACAGGACTTCCTTATGGCTACACCTTC
CASSLTGLPYGYTF
>few|-|TRBJ2-3|TRBV6-5
TGTGCCAGCAGTTATCGGCTAGCCGCAGATACGCAGTATTTT
CASSYRLAADTQYF
>-|TRBD1|TRBJ2-7|TRBV28
TGTGCCAGCAGTTTAACAGGGGAATTCTACGAGCAGTACTTC
CASSLTGEFYEQYF
>many|TRBD2|TRBJ2-7|TRBV2
TGTGCCAGCAGCGAAGGACTAGTCGGTCTCTACGAGCAGTACTTC
CASSEGLVGLYEQYF
>many|-|TRBJ1-5|TRBV2
TGTGCCAGCACCGAGATCAGGGCTAGCAATCAGCCCCAGCATTTT
CASTEIRASNQPQHF
>few|TRBD2|TRBJ2-7|TRBV5-1
TGCGCCAGCAGCTTGGTTACTAGCGGTGGGGAGCAGTACTTC
CASSLVTSGGEQYF
>-|-|TRBJ2-1|TRBV6-1
TGTGCCAGCAGTGTTCAGGGCAGGGGATACAATGAGCAGTTCTTC
CASSVQGRGYNEQFF
>-|-|TRBJ2-6|TRBV20-1
TGCAGTGCCGTCATTAGCTCTGGGGCCAACGTCCTGACTTTC
CSAVISSGANVLTF
>few|TRBD1|TRBJ2-5|TRBV5-4
TGTGCCAGCAGCCGACAGGGGAGCTCAGAGACCCAGTACTTC
CASSRQGSSETQYF
>-|TRBD1|TRBJ2-7|TRBV5-4
TGTGCCAGCAGCTTCGGACAGGGCGAGCAGTACTTC
CASSFGQGEQYF
>many|-|TRBJ2-1|TRBV10-3
TGTGCCATCACAGCGGAGACCTACAATGAGCAGTTCTTC
CAITAETYNEQFF
>many|-|TRBJ1-1|TRBV28
TGTGCCAGCAATCCAGAACCGAACACTGAAGCTTTCTTT
CASNPEPNTEAFF
>many|-|TRBJ2-7|TRBV30
TGTGCCTGGAAAATAGGAGGAAGGCACGAGCAGTACTTC
CAWKIGGRHEQYF
>many|-|TRBJ2-5|TRBV6-1
TGTGCCAGCAGTGAATTTACGGGAGCAGAGACCCAGTACTTC
CASSEFTGAETQYF
>many|-|TRBJ1-5|TRBV2
TGTGCCAGCAGTGTTAAAATCTTAGGCAATCAGCCCCAGCATTTT
CASSVKILGNQPQHF
>many|-|TRBJ1-5|TRBV12-3/TRBV12-4
TGTGCCAGCAGTCTGACCGCGCGAAATCAGCCCCAGCATTTT
CASSLTARNQPQHF
>many|-|TRBJ2-3|TRBV7-8
TGTGCCAGCAGCTTAGATTTAAGGGATAGCACAGATACGCAGTATTTT
CASSLDLRDSTDTQYF
>-|-|TRBJ1-3|TRBV9
TGTGCCAGCAGCGTAGCCCCCATTACAGGCTACTCTGGAAACACCATATATTTT
CASSVAPITGYSGNTIYF
>-|TRBD2|TRBJ2-1|TRBV7-7
TGTGCTAGCAGCTTAGTTTTGGTCTCGTTTTTTGGGCTAGCGGGGACAAGTTCAGAGCAGTTCTTC
CASSLVLVSFFGLAGTSSEQFF
>-|-|TRBJ2-5|TRBV2
TGTGCCAGCAGTGAACAGGTGGCAGGAGGGCCCGGGGAGACCCAGTACTTC
CASSEQVAGGPGETQYF
>few|TRBD1|TRBJ2-5|TRBV28
TGTGCCAGCAGTTTCCAATATAACAGGGGGCTTAAAGAGACCCAGTACTTC
CASSFQYNRGLKETQYF
>many|TRBD2|TRBJ2-1|TRBV9
TGTGCCAGCAGCCCCCTAGGGACTAGCTACAATGAGCAGTTCTTC
CASSPLGTSYNEQFF
>many|TRBD2|TRBJ2-4|TRBV28
TGTGCCAGCAGTCGACTAGCGGGAGTCGTAAGGGAAAACATTCAGTACTTC
CASSRLAGVVRENIQYF
>few|TRBD2|TRBJ2-1|TRBV5-1
TGCGCCAGCAGCCGGGGCGGGAGGGCCTCCAATGAGCAGTTCTTC
CASSRGGRASNEQFF
>-|-|TRBJ1-2|TRBV24-1
TGTGCCACCAGTGATTTGGCAGATGGCTACACCTTC
CATSDLADGYTF
>many|-|TRBJ1-1|TRBV2
TGTGCCAGCATGGGGCACATGAACACTGAAGCTTTCTTT
CASMGHMNTEAFF
>-|-|TRBJ2-7|TRBV4-2
TGTGCCAGCAGCCAAATAGCGGAGAGCTCCTACGAGCAGTACTTC
CASSQIAESSYEQYF
>many|TRBD2|TRBJ2-7|TRBV5-1
TGCGCCAGCAGCCGCTGGACTAGCGGGAGCAACGAGCAGTACTTC
CASSRWTSGSNEQYF
>many|-|TRBJ2-4|TRBV28
TGTGCCAGCAGGATCGGGGGTCGTTTTCGTACTACAACCAAAAACATTCAGTACTTC
CASRIGGRFRTTTKNIQYF
>-|TRBD2|TRBJ2-1|TRBV10-3
TGTGCCATCAGTGAGAGGGTAACTAGCGGGGGCAATGAGCAGTTCTTC
CAISERVTSGGNEQFF
>many|-|TRBJ2-7|TRBV28
TGTGCCAGCAGCCCCAACTCCTACGAGCAGTACTTC
CASSPNSYEQYF
>many|-|TRBJ2-3|TRBV5-1
TGTGCCAGCAGGCGTGGGGATACGCAGTATTTT
CASRRGDTQYF
>-|-|TRBJ2-1|TRBV5-1
TGCGCCAGCAGCTTGGGGCTAGCGACCTCCTACAATGAGCAGTTCTTC
CASSLGLATSYNEQFF
>few|-|TRBJ2-7|TRBV6-2/TRBV6-3
TGTGCCAGCAGTGAAAGTAGCACCTACTACGAGCAGTACTTC
CASSESSTYYEQYF
>-|-|TRBJ2-7|TRBV2
TGTGCCAGCAGGCCGTTAGCGGATCCCTCCTACGAGCAGTACTTC
CASRPLADPSYEQYF
>many|-|TRBJ1-1|TRBV3-1
TGTGCCAGCAGTCCCGCAGGGCTCACTGAAGCTTTCTTT
CASSPAGLTEAFF
>-|-|TRBJ2-2|TRBV10-3
TGTGCCATCACCAGCCGCTCTAGCGAGAACACCGGGGGGCTGTTTTTT
CAITSRSSENTGGLFF